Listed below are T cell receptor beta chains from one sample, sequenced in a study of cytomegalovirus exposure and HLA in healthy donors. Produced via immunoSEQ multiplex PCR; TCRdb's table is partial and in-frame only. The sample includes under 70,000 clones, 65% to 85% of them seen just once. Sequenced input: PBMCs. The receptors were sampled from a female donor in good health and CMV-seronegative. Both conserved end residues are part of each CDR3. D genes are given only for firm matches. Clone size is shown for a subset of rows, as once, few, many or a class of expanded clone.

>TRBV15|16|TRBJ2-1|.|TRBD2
CATSRDLAGVYNEQFF
TGTGCCACCAGCAGAGACCTAGCGGGGGTCTACAATGAGCAGTTCTTC
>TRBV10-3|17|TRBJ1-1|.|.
CAISERKWQQLNTEAFF
TGTGCCATCAGTGAGCGGAAATGGCAACAGTTGAACACTGAAGCTTTCTTT
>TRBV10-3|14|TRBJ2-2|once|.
CAISAQGGTGELFF
TGTGCCATCAGTGCACAGGGTGGGACCGGGGAGCTGTTTTTT
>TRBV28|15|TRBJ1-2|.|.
CASSLSGEGDYGYTF
TGTGCCAGCAGTTTAAGTGGAGAAGGAGACTATGGCTACACCTTC
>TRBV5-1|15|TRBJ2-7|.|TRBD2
CASSLLAGSSYEQYF
TGCGCCAGCAGCTTGCTAGCGGGGAGCTCCTACGAGCAGTACTTC
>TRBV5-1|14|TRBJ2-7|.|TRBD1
CASRFGQGNYEQYF
TGCGCCAGCAGGTTTGGACAGGGAAACTACGAGCAGTACTTC
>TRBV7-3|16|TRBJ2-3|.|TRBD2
CASSLGAGGSTDTQYF
TGTGCCAGCAGCTTGGGTGCGGGGGGAAGCACAGATACGCAGTATTTT
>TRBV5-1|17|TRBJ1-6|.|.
CASSSDPRGSYNSPLHF
TGCGCCAGCAGCTCGGACCCCCGGGGTTCCTATAATTCACCCCTCCACTTT
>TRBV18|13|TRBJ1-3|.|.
CASSPQERDTIYF
TGTGCCAGCTCACCGCAGGAGAGGGACACCATATATTTT
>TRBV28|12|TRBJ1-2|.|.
CASSTGRAGYTF
TGTGCCAGCAGCACAGGGAGGGCTGGCTACACCTTC
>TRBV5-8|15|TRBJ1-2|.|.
CASSLGSVNNYGYTF
TGTGCCAGCAGCTTGGGTTCGGTCAACAACTATGGCTACACCTTC
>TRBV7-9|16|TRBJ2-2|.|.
CASSPGLTATLGELFF
TGTGCCAGCAGCCCCGGCCTGACAGCAACGCTGGGGGAGCTGTTTTTT
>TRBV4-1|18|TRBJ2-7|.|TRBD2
CASSQDIVYSGRAYEQYF
TGCGCCAGCAGCCAAGATATAGTTTATAGCGGGAGGGCCTACGAGCAGTACTTC
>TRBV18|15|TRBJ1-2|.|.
CASSPETEWNYGYTF
TGTGCCAGCTCACCGGAGACAGAATGGAACTATGGCTACACCTTC
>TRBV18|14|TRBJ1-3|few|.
CASSPGTDGNTIYF
TGTGCCAGCTCACCAGGAACAGACGGAAACACCATATATTTT
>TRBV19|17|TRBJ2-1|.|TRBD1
CASSIDGFGQGSNEQFF
TGTGCCAGTAGTATAGATGGTTTTGGACAGGGATCCAATGAGCAGTTCTTC
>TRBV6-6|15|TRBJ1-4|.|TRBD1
CASSYWDRGQEKLFF
TGTGCCAGCAGTTACTGGGACAGGGGGCAGGAAAAACTGTTTTTT
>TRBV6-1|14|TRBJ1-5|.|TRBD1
CASSGGTGGQPQHF
TGTGCCAGCAGTGGGGGGACAGGGGGGCAGCCCCAGCATTTT
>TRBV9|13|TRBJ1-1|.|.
CASSVATNTEAFF
TGTGCCAGCAGCGTAGCTACGAACACTGAAGCTTTCTTT
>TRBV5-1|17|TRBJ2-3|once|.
CASSLALGASDTDTQYF
TGCGCCAGCAGCTTGGCCCTGGGGGCCTCCGACACAGATACGCAGTATTTT
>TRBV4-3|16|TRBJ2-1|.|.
CASSQYVSGSYNEQFF
TGCGCCAGCAGCCAGTATGTCAGCGGATCCTACAATGAGCAGTTCTTC
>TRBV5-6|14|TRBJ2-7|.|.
CASSFWGEAYEQYF
TGTGCCAGCAGTTTTTGGGGGGAGGCCTACGAGCAGTACTTC
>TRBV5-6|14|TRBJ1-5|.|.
CASSNWGGNQPQHF
TGTGCCAGCAGTAACTGGGGGGGCAATCAGCCCCAGCATTTT
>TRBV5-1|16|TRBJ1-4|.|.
CASSLVAGATNEKLFF
TGCGCCAGCAGCTTGGTGGCCGGAGCAACTAATGAAAAACTGTTTTTT
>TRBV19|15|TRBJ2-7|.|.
CASSPLDSSSYEQYF
TGTGCCAGTAGTCCCCTGGACTCGAGCTCCTACGAGCAGTACTTC
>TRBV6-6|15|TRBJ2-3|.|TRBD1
CASSYATGGPDTQYF
TGTGCCAGCAGTTACGCTACAGGGGGCCCAGATACGCAGTATTTT
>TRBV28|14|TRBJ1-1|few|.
CASSLSAGVTEAFF
TGTGCCAGCAGTTTAAGCGCAGGGGTCACTGAAGCTTTCTTT
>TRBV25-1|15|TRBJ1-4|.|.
CASSGIRGISEKLFF
TGTGCCAGCAGTGGAATACGGGGTATTAGTGAAAAATTGTTTTTT
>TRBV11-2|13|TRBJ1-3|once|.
CASRPSGGNTIYF
TGTGCCAGCAGGCCTTCGGGGGGAAACACCATATATTTT
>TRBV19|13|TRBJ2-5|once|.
CASSTTHQETQYF
TGTGCCAGTAGTACGACTCACCAAGAGACCCAGTACTTC
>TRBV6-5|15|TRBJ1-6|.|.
CASSYDGALNSPLHF
TGTGCCAGCAGTTACGACGGAGCCTTAAATTCACCCCTCCACTTT
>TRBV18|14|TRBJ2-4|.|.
CASSPKDRKNIQYF
TGTGCCAGCTCCCCGAAAGACAGAAAAAACATTCAGTACTTC
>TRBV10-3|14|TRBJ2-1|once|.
CATCPGPPYNEQFF
TGTGCCACCTGTCCAGGGCCGCCCTACAATGAGCAGTTCTTC
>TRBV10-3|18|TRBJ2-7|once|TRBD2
CATLPGGPGLAGTYEQYF
TGTGCCACCCTGCCTGGGGGGCCGGGACTAGCGGGTACCTACGAGCAGTACTTC
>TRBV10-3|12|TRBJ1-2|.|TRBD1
CAISAQGAVRTF
TGTGCCATCAGTGCACAGGGGGCGGTGCGGACCTTC
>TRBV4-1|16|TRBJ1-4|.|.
CASSQDWAGSNEKLFF
TGCGCCAGCAGCCAAGATTGGGCGGGATCTAATGAAAAACTGTTTTTT
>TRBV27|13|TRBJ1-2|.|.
CASSPTQGLSYTF
TGTGCCAGCAGTCCAACACAGGGTCTGAGCTACACCTTC